The entry that follows covers one TCR beta chain sequence. There is no known antigen for this receptor. The input lacks base qualities; no much larger clone sits a single base away. The donors were roughly 38 Caucasian individuals from Russia, aged 6 to 90 years, who were systemically healthy. About 10 milliliters of peripheral blood were drawn from each donor into EDTA-treated Vacutainer tubes. Ficoll-Paque density-gradient centrifugation was used to isolate PBMCs, with at least 6.5 million per sample. Total RNA, at least 6 micrograms per sample, was extracted from PBMCs with Trizol reagent. For every donor, an aliquot of PBMCs went through flow cytometry to measure the percentages of naive CD45RAhigh/CD27high T cells. This sample is drawn from a study of blood T cells in healthy people across ages (dated by TCRdb to about 2015). General notes on the study: Template switching captured roughly one uniquely barcoded TCR beta cDNA molecule per two T cells in model experiments. To avoid experimental bias, donors of different ages were randomly spread across the sequencing lanes. Four age groups were formed from the donors: young (average 16 years), middle-aged (approximately 39), aged (62) and long-lived (82). For two donors (one aged 18 to 30 and one aged 80 or older), the study analyzed two additional independent replicas of 1 million unique cDNA reads from the same blood draw. Using deep sequencing normalized with unique cDNA molecular identifiers, the study measured how TCR beta repertoire diversity changes with age.

From a lookup of the germline V gene, CDR1 and CDR2 are SGHTA and FQGTGA. V loses 1 base of germline sequence and J loses 7 bases, and the interval between the two ends is 14 bases. From cysteine to phenylalanine, the CDR3 is 14 amino acids long. The entry retains the CDR3 DNA only, 42 bases that are in frame from base 1. Points the paper makes about the study in general: Because profiling used bulk unsorted PBMCs, naive and antigen-experienced compartments could not be compared conclusively. Total diversity estimates from one million sequenced T cells were considered lower bounds and underestimates. Observed TCR beta diversity per million T cells fell roughly linearly with age, and a significant reduction was already apparent by age around 40. Compared with the aged group, the long-lived group had more naive CD4+ T cells, fewer expanded clones and increased TCR diversity, suggesting age selection. Because the CMV infection status of the donors was unknown, age-related changes in expanded clonotypes may potentially have been confounded. The percentage of naive T cells measured by flow cytometry correlated strongly with observed TCR beta diversity.

The protocol used for the library was 5' RACE. The listed sequencing device is Illumina HiSeq 2500. A second PCR of about 7 to 12 cycles was performed with a sample-barcoded 5' primer and a J-beta primer mix. A template-switch 5' adaptor carrying 12 random nucleotides introduced a unique molecular identifier onto each TCR beta cDNA molecule. At least 3 million CDR3-containing paired-end reads were obtained from each sample. First-strand cDNA synthesis was performed from all RNA using the Mint cDNA synthesis kit, with priming by a TRBC-specific oligonucleotide. Following uracil-DNA glycosylase treatment, all cDNA underwent a first 18-cycle PCR with the universal primers M1SS and BC2_uni_R. The source study handled its data this way. For normalization, 1 million high-quality reads, each with a distinct molecular identifier, were randomly selected from each sample. Instead of being binned into consensus sequences, reads that shared molecular identifiers were thrown out. MiTCR, run with a Q25 quality threshold and the strictest error-elimination algorithm, handled CDR3 identification, clonotype clustering and error correction. Lower-bound total TCR beta diversity was estimated with a nonparametric unseen species model using Euler transformation. TCRdb reanalyzed the raw reads on its own, using fastp at Q25 for trimming and MiXCR for clone calling, and kept in-frame beta chains. Duplicate CDR3 protein sequences are folded into a single record with the most common DNA and genes. TCRdb, not the authors, supplied the V and J calls. In this sample the table shows 650,000 to 900,000 distinct CDR3 sequences, around two thirds of which occur a single time. The ten largest make up 25% to 30% of the sample.

The sample taken for sequencing was blood. This sequence was found in a man aged 25 to 45 in good health. The sequence is built from TRBV7-3 and TRBJ2-7; the D gene is perhaps TRBD1, on 6 matching bases. The CDR3 region: CASSLKQGLKEQYF. The DNA is as follows: TGTGCCAGCAGCTTAAAACAGGGCCTAAAAGAGCAGTACTTC.